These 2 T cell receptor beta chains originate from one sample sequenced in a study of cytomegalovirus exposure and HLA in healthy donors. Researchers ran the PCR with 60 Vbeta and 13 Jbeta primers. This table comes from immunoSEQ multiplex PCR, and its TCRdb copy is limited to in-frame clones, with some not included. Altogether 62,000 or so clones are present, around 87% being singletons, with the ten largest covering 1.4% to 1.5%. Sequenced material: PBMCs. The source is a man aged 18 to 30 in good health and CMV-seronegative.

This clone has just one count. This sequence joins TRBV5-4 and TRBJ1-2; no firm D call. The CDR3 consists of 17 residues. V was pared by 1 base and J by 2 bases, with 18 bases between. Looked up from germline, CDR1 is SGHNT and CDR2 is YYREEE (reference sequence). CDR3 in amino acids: CASSLLWGEFANYGYTF. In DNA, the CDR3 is TGTGCCAGCAGCTTGTTATGGGGAGAATTCGCCAACTATGGCTACACCTTC.

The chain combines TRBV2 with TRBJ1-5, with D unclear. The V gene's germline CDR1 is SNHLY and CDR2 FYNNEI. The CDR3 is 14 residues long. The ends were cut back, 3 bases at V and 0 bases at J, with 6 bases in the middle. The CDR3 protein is CASSDVNSNQPQHF. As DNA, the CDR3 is TGTGCCAGCAGTGATGTAAATAGCAATCAGCCCCAGCATTTT.